These 2 T cell receptor beta chains came from one sample sequenced in a study of T cell changes during pregnancy in multiple sclerosis. TCRdb's copy holds only in-frame clones and misses some; the assay was immunoSEQ multiplex PCR. The repertoire has approximately 40,000 clones, 70% to 90% of them found once; the top ten carry about 0.6%. This sample comprised CD4+ T cells from peripheral blood mononuclear cells, obtained before pregnancy. The origin of the receptors is a female donor with multiple sclerosis, enrolled in a pregnancy study.

The sample holds a few counts of this clone. The chain couples TRBV5-1 to TRBJ1-1; D not resolved. Germline CDR1 reads SGHRS; CDR2 reads YFSETQ. V dropped 7 bases and J dropped 0 bases, with 16 bases sitting between them. The CDR3 sequence is 15 residues long. CDR3 DNA sequence: TGCGCCAGCTGTGCTTTAGGCGGCTTGAACACTGAAGCTTTCTTT. Encoded protein: CASCALGGLNTEAFF.

The gene calls are TRBV9 and TRBJ2-1; 15 positions agree with TRBD2. CDR1 and CDR2 (germline): SGDLS, YYNGEE. V dropped 2 bases and J dropped 9; count of bases not matched to a gene: 6. This CDR3 has 16 amino acids. The CDR3 DNA is TGTGCCAGCAGCGTGCGGACTAGCGGGGGGGTTGGTGAGCAGTTCTTC. Its protein is CASSVRTSGGVGEQFF.